This T cell receptor beta chain emerged from a study of shared clonotypes between healthy human individuals. Germline V gene sequence: CDR1 SGDLS, CDR2 YYNGEE. The V end lost 0 bases, the J end lost 7 bases, and 19 bases lay between the germline ends. This CDR3 comprises 17 residues. Details on this clone: A much larger clone differs from this one at a single base, so this may be a read error.

Healthy and HIV-negative, the adult donors had no recent acute infections or vaccinations. It was at deep level that the assay was run. Genomic DNA of every subset was divided equally among multiple immunoSEQ plates. In the study's own analysis: With immunoSEQ giving junction-only sequences and no quality scores, filtering differed. The protocol was immunoSEQ multiplex PCR, while the TCRdb copy is restricted to in-frame clones and leaves out a portion. That table gives V, J and clone size, and the DNA gave D and trimming. The data show fewer than 700,000 clones, with around three quarters seen just once and around 12% held by the top ten.

This chain joins TRBV9 and TRBJ2-2; D is possibly TRBD1 (6 bases). This sequence was found in a woman between 40 and 55 years old in good health. Some clones in this sample may be carry-over from other donors' samples. Sequenced: PBMCs. The CDR3 coding sequence is TGTGCCAGCAGCGTAGAAGGTGGACTCCGAGGGGGCGGGGAGCTGTTTTTT. Protein: CASSVEGGLRGGGELFF. The full variable domain, in which reference TRBV9 and TRBJ2-2 provide the parts outside the CDR3, is DSGVTQTPKHLITATGQRVTLRCSPRSGDLSVYWYQQSLDQGLQFLIQYYNGEERAKGNILERFSAQQFPDLHSELNLSSLELGDSALYFCASSVEGGLRGGGELFFGEGSRLTVL.